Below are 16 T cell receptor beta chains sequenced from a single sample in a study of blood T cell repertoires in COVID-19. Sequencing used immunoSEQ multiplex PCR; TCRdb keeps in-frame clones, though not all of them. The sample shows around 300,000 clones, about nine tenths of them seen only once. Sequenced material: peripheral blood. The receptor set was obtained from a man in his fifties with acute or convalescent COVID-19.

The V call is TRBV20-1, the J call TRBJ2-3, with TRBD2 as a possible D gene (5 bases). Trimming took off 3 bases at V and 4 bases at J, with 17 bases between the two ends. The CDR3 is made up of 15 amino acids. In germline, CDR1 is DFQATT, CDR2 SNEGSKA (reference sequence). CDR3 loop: CSASGSGGTADTQYF. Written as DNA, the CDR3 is TGCAGTGCTAGTGGGAGCGGAGGCACGGCAGATACGCAGTATTTT.

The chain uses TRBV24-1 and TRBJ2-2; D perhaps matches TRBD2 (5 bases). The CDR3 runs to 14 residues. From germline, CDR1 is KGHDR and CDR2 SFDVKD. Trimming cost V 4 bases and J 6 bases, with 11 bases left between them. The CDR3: CATSDPRESGELFF. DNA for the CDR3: TGTGCCACCAGTGACCCGAGGGAGTCCGGGGAGCTGTTTTTT.

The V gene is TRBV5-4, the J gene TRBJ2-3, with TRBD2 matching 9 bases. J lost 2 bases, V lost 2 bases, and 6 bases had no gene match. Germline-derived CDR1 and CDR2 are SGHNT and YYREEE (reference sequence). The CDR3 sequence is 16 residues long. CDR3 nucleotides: TGTGCCAGCAGCTTATTGGGGGGACTAGCCACAGATACGCAGTATTTT. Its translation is CASSLLGGLATDTQYF. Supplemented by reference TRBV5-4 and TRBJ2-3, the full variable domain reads ETGVTQSPTHLIKTRGQQVTLRCSSQSGHNTVSWYQQALGQGPQFIFQYYREEENGRGNFPPRFSGLQFPNYSSELNVNALELDDSALYLCASSLLGGLATDTQYFGPGTRLTVL.

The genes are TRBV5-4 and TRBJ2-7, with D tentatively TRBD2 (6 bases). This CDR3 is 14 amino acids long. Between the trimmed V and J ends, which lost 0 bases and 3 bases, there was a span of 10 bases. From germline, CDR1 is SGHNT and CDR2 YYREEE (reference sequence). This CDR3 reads CASSLVGGVYEQYF. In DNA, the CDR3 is TGTGCCAGCAGCTTGGTGGGGGGAGTCTACGAGCAGTACTTC.

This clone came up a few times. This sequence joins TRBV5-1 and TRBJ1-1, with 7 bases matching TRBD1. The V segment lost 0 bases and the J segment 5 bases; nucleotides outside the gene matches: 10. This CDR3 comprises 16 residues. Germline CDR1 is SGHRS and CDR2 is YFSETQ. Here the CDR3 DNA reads TGCGCCAGCAGCTTGGATCCACAGGGGTTGGGGACTGAAGCTTTCTTT. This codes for CASSLDPQGLGTEAFF. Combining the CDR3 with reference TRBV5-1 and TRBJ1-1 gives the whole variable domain KAGVTQTPRYLIKTRGQQVTLSCSPISGHRSVSWYQQTPGQGLQFLFEYFSETQRNKGNFPGRFSGRQFSNSRSEMNVSTLELGDSALYLCASSLDPQGLGTEAFFGQGTRLTVV.

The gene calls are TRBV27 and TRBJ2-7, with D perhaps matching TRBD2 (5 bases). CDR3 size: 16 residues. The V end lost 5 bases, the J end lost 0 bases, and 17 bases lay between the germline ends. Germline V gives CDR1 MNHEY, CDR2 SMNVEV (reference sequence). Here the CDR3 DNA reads TGTGCCAGCAGTCCTGGACTCCTCTCCTCCTCCTACGAGCAGTACTTC. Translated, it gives CASSPGLLSSSYEQYF.

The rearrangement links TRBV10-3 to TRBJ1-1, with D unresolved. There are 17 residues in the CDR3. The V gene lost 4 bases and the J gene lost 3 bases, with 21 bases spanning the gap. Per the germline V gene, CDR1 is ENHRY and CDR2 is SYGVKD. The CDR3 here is CAISGGGREGGYTEAFF. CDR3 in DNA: TGTGCCATCAGTGGCGGAGGGAGGGAGGGAGGATACACTGAAGCTTTCTTT.

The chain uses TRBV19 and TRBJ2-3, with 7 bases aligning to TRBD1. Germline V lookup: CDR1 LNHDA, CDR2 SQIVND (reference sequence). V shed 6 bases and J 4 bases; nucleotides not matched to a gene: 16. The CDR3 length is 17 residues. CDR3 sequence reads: CASSMGPVGQSPDTQYF. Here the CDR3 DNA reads TGTGCCAGTAGCATGGGACCCGTGGGACAGAGCCCAGATACGCAGTATTTT.

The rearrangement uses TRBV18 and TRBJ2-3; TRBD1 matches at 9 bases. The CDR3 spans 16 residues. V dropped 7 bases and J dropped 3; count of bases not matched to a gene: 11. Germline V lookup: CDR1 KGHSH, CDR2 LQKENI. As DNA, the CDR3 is TGTGCCAGCTTGAGCCGGGACAGGGAAGGGACAGATACGCAGTATTTT. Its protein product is CASLSRDREGTDTQYF.

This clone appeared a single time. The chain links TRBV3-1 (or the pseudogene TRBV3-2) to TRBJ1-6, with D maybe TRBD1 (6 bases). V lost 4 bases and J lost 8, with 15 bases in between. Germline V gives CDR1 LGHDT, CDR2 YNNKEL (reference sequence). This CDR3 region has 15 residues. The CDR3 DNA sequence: TGTGCCAGCAGCCTGGGGGGGCCCGGGGATTCACCCCTCCACTTT. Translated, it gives CASSLGGPGDSPLHF.

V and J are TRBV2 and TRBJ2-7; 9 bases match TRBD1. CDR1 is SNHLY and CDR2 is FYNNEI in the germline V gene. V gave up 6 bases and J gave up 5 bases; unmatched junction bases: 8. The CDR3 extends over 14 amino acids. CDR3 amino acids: CASSDLTGGNEQYF. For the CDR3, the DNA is TGTGCCAGCAGCGACCTTACAGGGGGCAACGAGCAGTACTTC. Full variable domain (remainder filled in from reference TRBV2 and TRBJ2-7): EPEVTQTPSHQVTQMGQEVILRCVPISNHLYFYWYRQILGQKVEFLVSFYNNEISEKSEIFDDQFSVERPDGSNFTLKIRSTKLEDSAMYFCASSDLTGGNEQYFGPGTRLTVT.

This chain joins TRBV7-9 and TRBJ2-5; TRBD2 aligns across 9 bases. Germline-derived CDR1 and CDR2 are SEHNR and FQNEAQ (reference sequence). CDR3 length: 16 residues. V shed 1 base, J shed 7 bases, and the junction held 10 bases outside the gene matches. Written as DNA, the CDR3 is TGTGCCAGCAGCTTAGTTCTGGCGGGGGGGATGTTGACCCAGTACTTC. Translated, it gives CASSLVLAGGMLTQYF.

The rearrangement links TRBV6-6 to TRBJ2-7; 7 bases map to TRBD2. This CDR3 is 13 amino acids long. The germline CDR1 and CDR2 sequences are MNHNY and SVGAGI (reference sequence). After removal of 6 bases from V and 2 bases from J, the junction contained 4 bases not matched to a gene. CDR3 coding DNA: TGTGCCAGCAGAATCGGACTAGCCTACGAGCAGTACTTC. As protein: CASRIGLAYEQYF.

CDR3 residues: CASSPTGAMTGELFF. The CDR3 DNA reads as TGTGCCAGCAGCCCCACAGGAGCCATGACCGGGGAGCTGTTTTTT. The chain joins TRBV9 to TRBJ2-2, with D perhaps TRBD1 (5 bases). This CDR3 is built from 15 residues. Germline V gene data show CDR1 as SGDLS and CDR2 as YYNGEE. The germline V and J ends were trimmed by 4 bases and 5 bases, with 15 bases remaining between them.

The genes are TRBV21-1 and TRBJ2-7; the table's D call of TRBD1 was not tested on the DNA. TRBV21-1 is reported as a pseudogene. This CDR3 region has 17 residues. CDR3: CASSYLGGQGAKNEQYF. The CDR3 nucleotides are TGTGCCAGCAGTTACCTAGGGGGACAGGGGGCAAAAAACGAGCAGTACTTC.

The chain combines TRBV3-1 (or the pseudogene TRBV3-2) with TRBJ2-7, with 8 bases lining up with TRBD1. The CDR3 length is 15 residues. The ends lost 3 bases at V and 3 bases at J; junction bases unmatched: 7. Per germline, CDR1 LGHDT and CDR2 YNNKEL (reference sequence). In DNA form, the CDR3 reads TGTGCCAGCAGCCACCACGGACAGGGCGACTACGAGCAGTACTTC. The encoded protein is CASSHHGQGDYEQYF.